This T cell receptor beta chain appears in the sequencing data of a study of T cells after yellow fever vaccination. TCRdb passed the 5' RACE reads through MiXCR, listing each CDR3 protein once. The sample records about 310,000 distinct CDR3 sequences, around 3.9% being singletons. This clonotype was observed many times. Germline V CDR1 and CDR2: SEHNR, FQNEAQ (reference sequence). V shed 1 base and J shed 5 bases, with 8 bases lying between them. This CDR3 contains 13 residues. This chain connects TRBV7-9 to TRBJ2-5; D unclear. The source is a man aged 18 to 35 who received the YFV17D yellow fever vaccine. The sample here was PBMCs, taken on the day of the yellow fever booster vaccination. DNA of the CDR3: TGTGCCAGCAGCTTAGTTTTCGGGGAGACCCAGTACTTC. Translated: CASSLVFGETQYF.